This T cell receptor (beta chain) stems from a study of T cell repertoires in cytomegalovirus infection. Overall study: CMV infection together with matching HLA type was indicated by public TCR beta signatures.

Trimming pared 6 bases from V and 5 bases from J, leaving 10 bases between. Germline V lookup: CDR1 MRHNA, CDR2 SNTAGT. This CDR3 has 13 amino acids. MiXCR, run by TCRdb on the reads, gives a single entry per CDR3 protein. The sample holds 85,000 to 130,000 distinct CDR3 sequences; less than 25% are singletons and the top ten take about 39%. A few counts support this clonotype. The antigen remains unidentified. Findings of the study overall: What dominated the ex vivo response were HLA-C-restricted CMV-specific TCR beta clonotypes.

The chain recombines TRBV6-4 with TRBJ2-2; D ambiguous. The sample was CD8+ T cells from PBMCs. This sequence was found in a human donor in good health (CMV status not recorded). Some clones in this sample may be carry-over from other donors' samples. The CDR3 reads CASSQTETGELFF. The DNA of the CDR3 is TGTGCCAGCAGCCAGACTGAAACCGGGGAGCTGTTTTTT.